This T cell receptor (beta chain) was sequenced in a study of blood T cells in healthy people across ages. A second PCR of about 7 to 12 cycles used a sample-barcoded 5' primer and a J-beta primer mix. A single record per CDR3 protein comes from TCRdb applying MiXCR to the 5' RACE reads. In the table there are 1.5 million to 2 million distinct CDR3 sequences, just under 50% of which are singletons. The CDR3 extends over 13 amino acids. The germline V gene has CDR1 MNHNS and CDR2 SASEGT. V and J are TRBV6-1 and TRBJ2-4, with D possibly matching TRBD1 (5 bases). The tail of the sequence fits TRBJ2-7 better, so the J call may be wrong. The clonotype originates from a woman in her 40s in good health. The sequenced sample consisted of blood. The CDR3 loop reads CASSGNRLYEQYF. In nucleotides, the CDR3 is TGTGCCAGCAGTGGAAACAGGCTGTACGAGCAGTACTTC.